Included here is one TCR beta chain sequence, with context. This clone was recorded a few times. What antigen it recognizes has not been identified. One base away there is no much larger clone; base qualities are not given. Whole blood was collected in K2EDTA tubes by collaborating institutions according to the institutions' own protocols. For TCRbeta analysis, collaborators shipped samples as frozen whole blood, isolated PBMCs, or DNA extracted from either of those sample types. This sample stems from a study of blood T cell repertoires in COVID-19 (dated by TCRdb to between 2020 and 2021). Regarding the research as a whole: Samples from collaborators originated in the United States, Italy and Spain and spanned both the acute and convalescent phases of COVID-19. The material from the prospective study consisted of cDNA or gDNA derived from T cells, B-cell-depleted T cells, or PBMCs. Subjects who had been exposed to COVID-19, were actively infected with it, or had recovered from it provided the deeply sampled blood TCRbeta repertoires that made up the dataset. The repertoires were released in a freely available public database intended as a resource for research on the immune response to SARS-CoV-2. Samples came from the ongoing ImmuneRACE study (first 160 participants) plus 1,254 subjects from 6 global collaborators. The sample metadata nearly always contained a de-identified subject ID, COVID-19 status, age in years and sex. Where available, HLA class I and class II types were obtained from metadata supplied by the sample provider rather than from assay-based typing. On the study overall, not on this receptor specifically: The quantity of clinical and demographic metadata differed by source and by participant and was supplied without curation.

The immunoSEQ Assay, a bias-controlled multiplex PCR, was used to amplify TCRbeta CDR3 regions from genomic DNA. The published analysis was carried out like this. The number of nucleated cells in each sample was estimated by amplification of reference gene primers within the assay. Sequence reads were collapsed and filtered to measure the absolute abundance of every unique TCRbeta CDR3 rearrangement. For each sample, productive Simpson clonality was calculated as the square root of Simpson's diversity index across productive rearrangements. TCRdb took this table from immuneACCESS and kept in-frame rearrangements with V and J called. Such tables lack part of the clones; where checked against another copy, unresolved V genes explain under half of the gap, and the rest is unexplained. That table supplies the V and J calls and clone size; D and trimming were determined from the DNA. The sample includes about 120,000 clones, with 82% observed a single time. 7% to 9.5% of the sample lies in the top ten.

Trimming leaves V shorter by 1 base and J shorter by 6 bases, with the junction holding 2 bases beyond the gene matches. CDR1 SGHNT and CDR2 YENEEA were looked up in the germline V gene. The CDR3 goes from the cysteine to the phenylalanine over 15 residues. Only the CDR3 DNA stays, 45 bases, in frame from base 1. Sequenced material: peripheral blood. The chain links TRBV11-3 with TRBJ1-6; TRBD1 lines up with 8 middle nucleotides. This receptor was identified in a man in his 70s with active or convalescent COVID-19. The CDR3 region: CASSLGTGINSPLHF. The sequenced DNA: TGTGCCAGCAGCTTAGGGACAGGGATTAATTCACCCCTCCACTTT.